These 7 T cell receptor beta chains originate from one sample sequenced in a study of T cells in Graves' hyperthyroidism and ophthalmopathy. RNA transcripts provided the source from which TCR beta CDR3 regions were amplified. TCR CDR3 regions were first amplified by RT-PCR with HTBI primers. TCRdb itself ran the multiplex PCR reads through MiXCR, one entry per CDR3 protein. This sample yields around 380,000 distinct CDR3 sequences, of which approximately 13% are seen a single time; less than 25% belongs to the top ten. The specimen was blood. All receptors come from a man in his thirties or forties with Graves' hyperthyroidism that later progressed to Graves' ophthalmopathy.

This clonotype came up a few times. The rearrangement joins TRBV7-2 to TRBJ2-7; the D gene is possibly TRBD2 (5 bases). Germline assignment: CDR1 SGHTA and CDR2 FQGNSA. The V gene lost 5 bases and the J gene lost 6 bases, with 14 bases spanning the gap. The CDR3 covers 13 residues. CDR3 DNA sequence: TGTGCCAGCAGCCCCCCCGCTAGCCCCGAGCAGTACTTC. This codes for CASSPPASPEQYF. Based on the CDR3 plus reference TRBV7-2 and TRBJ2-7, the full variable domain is GAGVSQSPSNKVTEKGKDVELRCDPISGHTALYWYRQSLGQGLEFLIYFQGNSAPDKSGLPSDRFSAERTGGSVSTLTIQRTQQEDSAVYLCASSPPASPEQYFGPGTRLTVT.

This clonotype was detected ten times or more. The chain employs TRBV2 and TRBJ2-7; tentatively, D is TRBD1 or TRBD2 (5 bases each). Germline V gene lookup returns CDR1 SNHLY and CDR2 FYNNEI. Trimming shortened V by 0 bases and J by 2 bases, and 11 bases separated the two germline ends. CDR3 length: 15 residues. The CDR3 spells CASSEAPGATYEQYF. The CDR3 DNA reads TGTGCCAGCAGTGAAGCTCCCGGGGCGACCTACGAGCAGTACTTC.

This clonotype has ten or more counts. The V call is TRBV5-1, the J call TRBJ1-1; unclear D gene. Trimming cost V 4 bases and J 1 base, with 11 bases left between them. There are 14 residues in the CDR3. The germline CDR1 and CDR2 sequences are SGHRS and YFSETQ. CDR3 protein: CASSTQSGNTEAFF. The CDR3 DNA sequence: TGCGCCAGCAGCACACAGAGCGGGAACACTGAAGCTTTCTTT.

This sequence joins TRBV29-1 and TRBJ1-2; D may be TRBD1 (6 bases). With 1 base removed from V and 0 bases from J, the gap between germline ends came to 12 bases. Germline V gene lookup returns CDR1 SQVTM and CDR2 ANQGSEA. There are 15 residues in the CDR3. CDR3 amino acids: CSVEATGSTNYGYTF. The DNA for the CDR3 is TGCAGCGTTGAAGCAACAGGGTCCACTAACTATGGCTACACCTTC.

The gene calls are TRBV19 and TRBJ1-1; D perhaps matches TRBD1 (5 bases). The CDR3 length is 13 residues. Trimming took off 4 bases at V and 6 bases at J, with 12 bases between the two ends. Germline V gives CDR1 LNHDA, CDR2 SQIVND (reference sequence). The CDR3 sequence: CASSSRDYAEAFF. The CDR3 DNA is TGTGCCAGTAGTAGCAGGGATTACGCTGAAGCTTTCTTT.

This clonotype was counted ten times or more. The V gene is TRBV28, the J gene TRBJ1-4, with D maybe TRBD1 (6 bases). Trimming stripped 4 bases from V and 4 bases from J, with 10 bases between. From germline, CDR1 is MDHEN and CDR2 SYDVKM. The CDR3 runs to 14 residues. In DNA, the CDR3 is TGTGCCAGCAGTTCGCCAGGGGTTAATGAAAAACTGTTTTTT. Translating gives CASSSPGVNEKLFF.

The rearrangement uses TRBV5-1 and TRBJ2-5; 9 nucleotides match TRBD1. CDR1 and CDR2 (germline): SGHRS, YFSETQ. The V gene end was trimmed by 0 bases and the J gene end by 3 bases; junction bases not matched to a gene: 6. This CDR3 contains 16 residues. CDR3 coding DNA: TGCGCCAGCAGCTTGGATGGGGGGACAGGGAAAGAGACCCAGTACTTC. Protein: CASSLDGGTGKETQYF.